This TCR beta chain is from a study of PD-1 blockade in mismatch repair-deficient tumors. Turning to the study itself: Patients had approximately 12 mismatch repair-deficient cancer types, all previously treated and progressing.

The repertoire was sequenced with immunoSEQ multiplex PCR; TCRdb's copy has only in-frame clones and lacks some. The data show about 13,000 clones, about 85% seen once. Time point indicated: approximately 11-day in vitro stimulation with candidate neoantigen peptide 4. As concerns this clone: The antigen remains undetermined.

The germline V gene encodes CDR1 SGHDT and CDR2 YYEEEE. The V gene end was trimmed by 3 bases and the J gene end by 8 bases; junction bases not matched to a gene: 8. This CDR3 is 14 amino acids long. The material was cells cultured in vitro, obtained from a patient treated with pembrolizumab. The receptor comes from an adult with mismatch repair-deficient cancer. The chain recombines TRBV5-6 with TRBJ1-2; 9 bases align to TRBD1. The DNA of the CDR3 is TGTGCCAGCAGCTCCGGGACAGGGAGTCGAGGCTACACCTTC. Protein sequence: CASSSGTGSRGYTF.